This T cell receptor beta chain was captured by sequencing in a study of blood T cell repertoires in COVID-19 (TCRdb year 2020). Study-level background: Samples from collaborators originated in the United States, Italy and Spain and spanned both the acute and convalescent phases of COVID-19. The prospective study material was composed of cDNA or gDNA derived from T cells, B-cell-depleted T cells, or PBMCs. Deeply sampled blood TCRbeta repertoires from subjects exposed to, actively infected with, or recovered from COVID-19 were included in the dataset. The repertoires were released in a freely available public database meant as a resource for research on the immune response to SARS-CoV-2. Samples were obtained from the ongoing ImmuneRACE study (first 160 participants) and from over a thousand subjects provided by 6 global collaborators. The sample metadata nearly always contained a de-identified subject ID, COVID-19 status, age in years and sex. Where available, HLA class I and class II types were obtained from metadata supplied by the sample provider rather than from assay-based typing. General findings and caveats noted by the study authors: The amount of clinical and demographic metadata varied by source and participant and was provided uncurated.

In the prospective study, participants were roughly 18 to 100 years old, resided in 24 geographic areas of the United States, and were enrolled through a virtual design. Cohort assignment in the prospective study relied on participant-reported clinical history from a screening survey and a study questionnaire. ImmuneRACE Cohort 3 recovered participants were defined by two consecutive negative NP/OP PCR tests, healthcare professional clearance, or symptom resolution. Mobile phlebotomists in the prospective study collected whole blood, serum and a nasopharyngeal or oropharyngeal swab from every participant. Prospective study participants could optionally give additional blood draws and questionnaires over a roughly 2-month period. Blood samples from the prospective study were shipped frozen or at room temperature prior to DNA extraction. The CDR3 contains 19 residues, cysteine and phenylalanine counted. Of all the DNA, just the CDR3 is kept, 57 bases in frame from base 1. Looking up the germline V gene yields CDR1 LGHNA and CDR2 YSLEER. Trimming removed 1 base from V and 2 bases from J; the gene matches leave 10 bases unexplained.

Turning to this clone: Its antigen is not yet known. Base-call qualities are not available, and no considerably larger clone is one nucleotide away.

TCRbeta CDR3 regions were amplified from genomic DNA by means of the immunoSEQ Assay, a bias-controlled multiplex PCR. The original pipeline was this. The number of nucleated cells in each sample was estimated by amplification of reference gene primers within the assay. To quantify the absolute abundance of each unique TCRbeta CDR3 rearrangement, sequence reads were collapsed and filtered. For each sample, productive Simpson clonality was calculated by taking the square root of Simpson's diversity index across productive rearrangements. As stored in TCRdb, this immuneACCESS dataset retains in-frame rearrangements with V and J assigned. A fraction of the clones does not appear; measured against another copy, unresolved V genes explain less than half of the discrepancy, and the remainder lacks a known reason. The V and J calls and clone size are taken from that table; D and trimming were inferred from the DNA. This sample has 150,000 to 190,000 clones in its table, and under 90% of those were observed once. Under 9.5% of the sample lies in the top ten.

This chain joins TRBV4-3 to TRBJ2-1, with 11 bases in between that match TRBD2. The sequence was obtained from a man between 45 and 60 years old who had recovered from COVID-19. Sequenced: PBMCs or T cells enriched from blood (not recorded which). The CDR3 sequence is CASSQVVSGGAPTYNEQFF. The bases are TGCGCCAGCAGCCAAGTTGTTAGCGGGGGGGCCCCCACCTACAATGAGCAGTTCTTC.